The 17 T cell receptor beta chains below were found in one sample sequenced in a study of beta chain features in type 1 diabetes. Expressed TCRB transcripts were sequenced, since all the RNA that had been isolated was reverse transcribed. The data were produced by immunoSEQ multiplex PCR, yet TCRdb's version contains in-frame clones alone and is incomplete. The table shows roughly 150,000 clones, with 11% occurring only once. Material: central memory CD4+ T cells from blood. The receptors originated from a man between 18 and 35 years old in good health.

This clone appeared a few times. The rearrangement uses TRBV2 and TRBJ2-3; possibly TRBD2 for D (5 bases). The germline V gene encodes CDR1 SNHLY and CDR2 FYNNEI. The CDR3 is 13 amino acids. V was clipped by 5 bases and J by 4 bases, with 10 bases between them. This chain's CDR3 is CASSPTRADTQYF. The CDR3, as DNA: TGTGCCAGCAGTCCTACTAGGGCAGATACGCAGTATTTT.

The chain employs TRBV4-3 and TRBJ2-3; D may be TRBD1 (6 bases). This CDR3 has 18 residues. Deletions cut 0 bases from V and 2 bases from J, with 18 bases between. Germline V gives CDR1 LGHNA, CDR2 YSLEER. In nucleotides, the CDR3 is TGCGCCAGCAGCCAAGATATAGGACAGAGGGGTTTCACAGATACGCAGTATTTT. Protein product: CASSQDIGQRGFTDTQYF.

The sample holds many counts of this clone. The genes are TRBV4-3 and TRBJ2-7; 10 bases agree with TRBD1. Germline-derived CDR1 and CDR2 are LGHNA and YSLEER. This CDR3 spans 15 amino acids. Trimming cost V 1 base and J 4 bases; bases outside gene matches: 4. The CDR3 protein is CASSQAGTGEYEQYF. CDR3 sequence (DNA): TGCGCCAGCAGCCAAGCGGGGACAGGGGAATACGAGCAGTACTTC.

This clone came up a few times. This chain links TRBV7-2 with TRBJ2-7; TRBD1 agrees at 8 bases. The CDR3 has 15 residues. Unmatched junction bases numbered 9, after V lost 6 bases and J lost 2 bases. Germline CDR1 and CDR2: SGHTA and FQGNSA. The CDR3 region has the DNA TGTGCCAGCAGTCGAGACAGGGGCAACCCCTACGAGCAGTACTTC. Protein product: CASSRDRGNPYEQYF.

This clone was recorded many times. The genes are TRBV14 and TRBJ2-1; D call uncertain. CDR1 and CDR2 from the germline V gene are SGHDN and FVKESK. V was trimmed by 9 bases and J by 0 bases, leaving 18 bases between them. This CDR3 is 16 amino acids long. This CDR3 reads CARLVGENSSYNEQFF. CDR3 nucleotide sequence: TGTGCCAGGCTTGTAGGTGAAAACAGCTCCTACAATGAGCAGTTCTTC.

This chain links TRBV28 with TRBJ1-1; no definite D call. The CDR3 extends over 14 amino acids. The germline gives CDR1 MDHEN, CDR2 SYDVKM. V lost 3 bases to trimming and J lost 0 bases, with 8 bases between them. CDR3 coding DNA: TGTGCCAGCAGTTTTGTGGGCTTGAACACTGAAGCTTTCTTT. Translation: CASSFVGLNTEAFF.

This clone was observed a handful of times. Other DNA sequences from this sample encode an identical CDR3 as well. J is TRBJ2-1 and V is TRBV20-1; TRBD2 might be the D (6 bases). The ends were cut back, 6 bases at V and 6 bases at J, with 9 bases in the middle. The germline CDR1 and CDR2 sequences are DFQATT and SNEGSKA (reference sequence). This CDR3 region has 11 residues. The CDR3 DNA follows: TGCAGTGCGGGGACTGGCAATGAGCAGTTCTTC. Translation gives CSAGTGNEQFF.

V usage is TRBV20-1 and J usage is TRBJ2-7; a possible D gene is TRBD2 (5 bases). V was cut by 4 bases and J by 7 bases, with 8 bases left in between. Germline V lookup: CDR1 DFQATT, CDR2 SNEGSKA (reference sequence). CDR3 size: 10 residues. This chain's CDR3 is CSAIAREQYF. As DNA, the CDR3 is TGCAGTGCTATAGCGCGGGAGCAGTACTTC.

This clone occurred a few times. The V and J genes are TRBV2 and TRBJ2-7; TRBD1 matches 10 bases. The CDR3 is 14 amino acids. The germline CDR1 and CDR2 sequences are SNHLY and FYNNEI. The V segment lost 8 bases and the J segment 0 bases; nucleotides outside the gene matches: 4. The CDR3 here is CASSRTGGSYEQYF. CDR3 DNA: TGTGCCAGCTCCAGGACAGGGGGCTCCTACGAGCAGTACTTC.

V usage is TRBV6-5 and J usage is TRBJ2-6; D is uncertain. Trimming pared 7 bases from V and 0 bases from J, leaving 7 bases between. This CDR3 is built from 14 residues. CDR1 is MNHEY and CDR2 is SVGAGI in the germline V gene. For the CDR3, the DNA is TGTGCCAGCATCGCCTACTCTGGGGCCAACGTCCTGACTTTC. It codes for CASIAYSGANVLTF.

This clone was seen only a few times. This sequence is one base from a far larger clone and is likely a read error. V gene TRBV29-1 combines with J gene TRBJ1-2; D remains ambiguous. The germline gives CDR1 SQVTM, CDR2 ANQGSEA. This CDR3 has 13 residues. The CDR3 spells CSGEERDRHGYTF. The CDR3 DNA follows: TGCAGCGGTGAAGAAAGGGATAGGCATGGCTACACCTTC.

The V and J genes are TRBV5-1 and TRBJ2-3; possibly TRBD2 for D (6 bases). This CDR3 has 14 amino acids. Germline CDR1 reads SGHRS; CDR2 reads YFSETQ. Trimming removed 5 bases from V and 2 bases from J, with 12 bases in between. CDR3 DNA: TGCGCCAGCAGAGTTCGGGACTTCACAGATACGCAGTATTTT. Its translation: CASRVRDFTDTQYF.

This clone was observed a handful of times. The V call is TRBV29-1, the J call TRBJ2-2; 11 bases fit TRBD2. The V gene end was trimmed by 6 bases and the J gene end by 3 bases; junction bases not matched to a gene: 9. There are 16 residues in the CDR3. Looked up from germline, CDR1 is SQVTM and CDR2 is ANQGSEA. The CDR3 DNA is TGCAGCGTCGGTGGACTAGCGGGTCTCGACACCGGGGAGCTGTTTTTT. Its translation: CSVGGLAGLDTGELFF.

The chain is built from TRBV7-9 and TRBJ1-2; maybe TRBD1 (5 bases). The CDR3 is 15 residues long. CDR1 SEHNR and CDR2 FQNEAQ come from the germline V gene (reference sequence). The V end lost 11 bases, the J end lost 0 bases, and 19 bases lay between the germline ends. The CDR3 protein is CAASNRDGANYGYTF. As DNA, the CDR3 is TGTGCCGCTTCTAACCGGGACGGAGCTAACTATGGCTACACCTTC.

V and J are TRBV2 and TRBJ2-1, with D possibly matching TRBD2 (5 bases). This CDR3 comprises 15 residues. The V gene lost 6 bases and the J gene lost 1 base, with 13 bases spanning the gap. Germline assignment: CDR1 SNHLY and CDR2 FYNNEI. CDR3 in amino acids: CASRPAATSYNEQFF. CDR3 coding DNA: TGTGCCAGCAGACCAGCGGCGACTTCCTACAATGAGCAGTTCTTC.

The V and J genes are TRBV5-1 and TRBJ2-1, with TRBD1 identical over 9 bases. Per germline, CDR1 SGHRS and CDR2 YFSETQ. The trim removed 3 bases at V and 8 bases at J, leaving 9 bases unmatched. This CDR3 is built from 15 residues. CDR3 bases: TGCGCCAGCAGCTCACAGGGGGCTCGGTACGATGAGCAGTTCTTC. It codes for CASSSQGARYDEQFF. The whole variable domain, remainder taken from reference TRBV5-1 and TRBJ2-1, is KAGVTQTPRYLIKTRGQQVTLSCSPISGHRSVSWYQQTPGQGLQFLFEYFSETQRNKGNFPGRFSGRQFSNSRSEMNVSTLELGDSALYLCASSSQGARYDEQFFGPGTRLTVL.

This clone was found a few times. V gene TRBV18 combines with J gene TRBJ1-2; D remains unclear. The ends were cut back, 2 bases at V and 8 bases at J, with 12 bases in the middle. Germline V gives CDR1 KGHSH, CDR2 LQKENI. This CDR3 is 13 amino acids long. Here the CDR3 DNA reads TGTGCCAGCTCACCAGAAGGGCGCAGCGGCTACACCTTC. It is translated as CASSPEGRSGYTF.